These 11 T cell receptor beta chains came from one sample sequenced in a study of Ad26.COV2.S vaccination and SARS-CoV-2 variants. Sample treatment: about 20 received Ad26.COV2.S at low or high dose, single or two shots; about 5 received placebo; per-sample allocation not given. Specimen acquisition occurred on day 63 following the initial vaccine or placebo injection. The method was immunoSEQ multiplex PCR; TCRdb's version includes in-frame clones alone and lacks a portion of them. Among roughly 460,000 clones, 80% to 90% were seen once, and the ten largest hold 1.5% to 2%. This specimen consisted of peripheral blood, obtained in a trial of Ad26.COV2.S vaccine versus placebo. These receptors all stem from a person between 18 and 65 years old who received the Ad26.COV2.S COVID-19 vaccine or a placebo.

The chain combines TRBV27 with TRBJ1-3; D is perhaps TRBD1 (6 bases). Germline V gene data show CDR1 as MNHEY and CDR2 as SMNVEV (reference sequence). The CDR3 is 16 residues long. The germline V and J ends were trimmed by 5 bases and 3 bases, with 17 bases remaining between them. CDR3 region: CASSPRAGTHGNTIYF. The CDR3 bases are TGTGCCAGCAGTCCCCGAGCGGGGACACATGGAAACACCATATATTTT.

This clone appeared once. The chain joins TRBV30 to TRBJ1-1; tentative D call: TRBD1 (6 bases). The V gene's germline CDR1 is GTSNPN and CDR2 SVGIG (reference sequence). The CDR3 has 14 residues. V was trimmed by 0 bases and J by 1 base, leaving 9 bases between them. The CDR3 protein is CAWSVQGWNTEAFF. The CDR3, as DNA: TGTGCCTGGAGTGTACAGGGATGGAACACTGAAGCTTTCTTT.

The chain combines TRBV3-1 (or the pseudogene TRBV3-2) with TRBJ2-3; no reliable D call. CDR3 length: 14 residues. Trimming stripped 4 bases from V and 5 bases from J, with 13 bases between. The germline V gene encodes CDR1 LGHDT and CDR2 YNNKEL (reference sequence). In nucleotides, the CDR3 is TGTGCCAGCAGCCCCGCACTTATAGGAGATACGCAGTATTTT. It translates to CASSPALIGDTQYF.

About this clone itself: The same CDR3 can be traced to other DNA sequences in this sample. This chain links TRBV18 with TRBJ1-5, with D possibly TRBD1 on 5 matching bases. The germline V and J ends were trimmed by 2 bases and 5 bases, with 7 bases remaining between them. The CDR3 is 13 amino acids. Germline CDR1 is KGHSH and CDR2 is LQKENI. DNA for the CDR3: TGTGCCAGCTCACCATCCAGGGATCAGCCCCAGCATTTT. Its translation: CASSPSRDQPQHF. The entire variable domain, with the rest obtained from reference TRBV18 and TRBJ1-5, is as follows: NAGVMQNPRHLVRRRGQEARLRCSPMKGHSHVYWYRQLPEEGLKFMVYLQKENIIDESGMPKERFSAEFPKEGPSILRIQQVVRGDSAAYFCASSPSRDQPQHFGDGTRLSIL.

This clone has ten or more counts. The chain combines TRBV5-1 with TRBJ2-7, with 11 bases identical to TRBD2. The V segment lost 4 bases and the J segment 0 bases; nucleotides outside the gene matches: 6. Germline V gene data show CDR1 as SGHRS and CDR2 as YFSETQ. CDR3 length: 16 residues. CDR3 in DNA: TGCGCCAGCAGCCCGGGACTAGCGGCTTCCTCCTACGAGCAGTACTTC. Translation: CASSPGLAASSYEQYF.

V and J are TRBV18 and TRBJ2-6, with 9 bases lining up with TRBD1. The CDR3 spans 19 residues. Germline CDR1 reads KGHSH; CDR2 reads LQKENI. V was pared by 2 bases and J by 1 base, with 9 bases of the junction left unmatched. CDR3: CASSPFTGQGISGANVLTF. The CDR3 region has the DNA TGTGCCAGCTCACCATTTACCGGACAGGGGATTTCTGGGGCCAACGTCCTGACTTTC.

This clone occurred once. The rearrangement uses TRBV4-1 and TRBJ1-1; TRBD1 matches 7 bases. This CDR3 is built from 13 residues. J was trimmed by 6 bases and V by 2 bases; bases with no gene match: 3. CDR1 and CDR2 from the germline V gene are MGHRA and YSYEKL. CDR3: CASSQYRGAEAFF. The CDR3 DNA reads as TGCGCCAGCAGCCAATACAGGGGCGCTGAAGCTTTCTTT.

The rearrangement joins TRBV28 to TRBJ1-2; D is uncertain. V lost 6 bases and J 0 bases, leaving 5 bases between the germline ends. The CDR3 is made up of 12 amino acids. The germline V gene encodes CDR1 MDHEN and CDR2 SYDVKM. DNA of the CDR3: TGTGCCAGCAGGAGCCCTAACTATGGCTACACCTTC. Its translation is CASRSPNYGYTF.

J is TRBJ2-2 and V is TRBV30, with D perhaps TRBD1 (5 bases). The V and J ends lost 2 bases and 0 bases respectively, with 10 bases between them. The V gene's germline CDR1 is GTSNPN and CDR2 SVGIG (reference sequence). There are 15 residues in the CDR3. The CDR3 region is CAWSRQLPNTGELFF. CDR3 nucleotides: TGTGCCTGGAGTCGACAGCTACCGAACACCGGGGAGCTGTTTTTT.

The rearrangement links TRBV6-6 to TRBJ1-3; maybe TRBD1 (5 bases). The CDR3 loop spans 11 amino acids. V was pared by 5 bases and J by 11 bases, with 10 bases between. Germline V gene data show CDR1 as MNHNY and CDR2 as SVGAGI (reference sequence). Written as DNA, the CDR3 is TGTGCCAGCAGTAACGGGGGTCCCATATATTTT. Translating it yields CASSNGGPIYF.

The V call is TRBV14, the J call TRBJ1-2, with no clear D. The CDR3 spans 13 residues. Germline CDR1 reads SGHDN; CDR2 reads FVKESK. V shed 1 base and J shed 4 bases, with 7 bases lying between them. CDR3 sequence: CASSQGIGYGYTF. Written as DNA, the CDR3 is TGTGCCAGCAGCCAAGGAATTGGCTATGGCTACACCTTC. The whole variable domain, remainder taken from reference TRBV14 and TRBJ1-2, is EAGVTQFPSHSVIEKGQTVTLRCDPISGHDNLYWYRRVMGKEIKFLLHFVKESKQDESGMPNNRFLAERTGGTYSTLKVQPAELEDSGVYFCASSQGIGYGYTFGSGTRLTVV.